This T cell receptor (beta chain) was sequenced in a study of Ad26.COV2.S vaccination and SARS-CoV-2 variants. Study context: Donor was in the COV1001 Ad26.COV2.S trial arm. Findings and limits, study-wide: Participants given vaccine showed non-spike TCR breadth similar to that of placebo recipients. Vaccinees reportedly had broad spike-specific CD8+ and CD4+ T cell responses. Possibly, TCR breadth and depth analyses underestimated total T cell responses.

The J segment lost 10 bases and the V segment lost 6 bases, leaving 7 bases of the junction unmatched. Germline V gives CDR1 MNHEY, CDR2 SMNVEV (reference sequence). CDR3 size: 15 residues. The protocol was immunoSEQ multiplex PCR, while the TCRdb copy is restricted to in-frame clones and leaves out a portion. Among about 220,000 clones listed, more than 75% were seen once. Note on this clone: Antigen: not known.

Described treatment: some 20 received Ad26.COV2.S at low or high dose, single or two shots; a few received placebo; per-sample allocation not given. The study sampled participants on day 63 after the first vaccine or placebo injection. This receptor was obtained from a person aged 18-60 years who received the Ad26.COV2.S COVID-19 vaccine or a placebo. The sample here was peripheral blood, taken in a trial of Ad26.COV2.S vaccine versus placebo. The V call is TRBV27, the J call TRBJ2-1; 15 nucleotides line up with TRBD2. CDR3: CASSPGLAGGGEQFF. The CDR3 DNA sequence: TGTGCCAGCAGCCCGGGACTAGCGGGAGGTGGGGAGCAGTTCTTC.